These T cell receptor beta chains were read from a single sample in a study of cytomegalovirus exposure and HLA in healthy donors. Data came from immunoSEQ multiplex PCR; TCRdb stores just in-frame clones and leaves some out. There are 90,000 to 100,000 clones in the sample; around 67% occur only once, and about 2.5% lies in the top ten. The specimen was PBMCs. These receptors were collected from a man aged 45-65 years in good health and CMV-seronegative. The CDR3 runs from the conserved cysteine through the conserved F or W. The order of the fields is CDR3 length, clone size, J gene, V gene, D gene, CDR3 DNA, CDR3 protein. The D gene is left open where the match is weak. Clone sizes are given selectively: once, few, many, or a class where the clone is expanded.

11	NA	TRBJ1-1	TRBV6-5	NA	TGTGCCAGCAGTTTCACAGGGTTGTCTTTCTTT	CASSFTGLSFF
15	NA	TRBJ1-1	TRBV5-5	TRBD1	TGTGCCAGCAGCCAAACCGGACAGGGGTACACTGAAGCTTTCTTT	CASSQTGQGYTEAFF
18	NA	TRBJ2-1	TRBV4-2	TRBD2	TGTGCCAGCAGCCAAGAAGGGTACACTAGCGGGACTTACAATGAGCAGTTCTTC	CASSQEGYTSGTYNEQFF
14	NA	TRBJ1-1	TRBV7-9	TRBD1	TGTGCCAGCAGCCCGGGACAGAGAAACACTGAAGCTTTCTTT	CASSPGQRNTEAFF
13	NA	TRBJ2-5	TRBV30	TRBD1	TGTGCCTGGACCCAGGGGGCACGGGAGACCCAGTACTTC	CAWTQGARETQYF
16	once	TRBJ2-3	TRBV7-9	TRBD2	TGTGCCAGCAGCTTAAGACTAGCGGGAGAAGGAGATACGCAGTATTTT	CASSLRLAGEGDTQYF
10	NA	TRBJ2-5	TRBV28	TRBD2	TGTGCCACCGGGAGGGAGACCCAGTACTTC	CATGRETQYF
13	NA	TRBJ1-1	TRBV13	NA	TGTGCCAGCAGCTTAGGAGGGGGCACTGAAGCTTTCTTT	CASSLGGGTEAFF
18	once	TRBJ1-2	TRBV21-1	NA	TGTGCCAGCAGCACCTCCCTTGGGGGGAGTAGGGTAAACTATGGCTACACCTTC	CASSTSLGGSRVNYGYTF
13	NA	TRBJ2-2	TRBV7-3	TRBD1	TGTGCCAGCAGCTTAGACAGGGCCGGGGAGCTGTTTTTT	CASSLDRAGELFF
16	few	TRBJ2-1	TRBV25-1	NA	TGTGCCAGCAGTGAATTTGGGGCCTCAAGGGGCAATGAGCAGTTCTTC	CASSEFGASRGNEQFF
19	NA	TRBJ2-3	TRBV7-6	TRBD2	TGTGCCAGCAGCTTAGTAGGGTTAGCGGGGGCCTCCTTCCCAGATACGCAGTATTTT	CASSLVGLAGASFPDTQYF
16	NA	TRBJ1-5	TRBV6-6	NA	TGTGCCAGCAGTTACCCATCTCGACAGGTCAATCAGCCCCAGCATTTT	CASSYPSRQVNQPQHF
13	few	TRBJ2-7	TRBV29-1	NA	TGCAGCGCGGAGACTACCCGGGCGTACGAGCAGTACTTC	CSAETTRAYEQYF
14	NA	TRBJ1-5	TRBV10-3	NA	TGTGCCATCAGTAACCAGGGAGGGAAACAGCCCCAGCATTTT	CAISNQGGKQPQHF
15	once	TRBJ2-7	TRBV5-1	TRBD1	TGCGCCAGCAGCTTGGGGCGACAGGGGGCTTCCGAGCAGTACTTC	CASSLGRQGASEQYF
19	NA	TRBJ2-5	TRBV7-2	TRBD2	TGTGCCAGCAGCTTAGCGGGGGCTAGCGGGGGGCGGTTCCAAGAGACCCAGTACTTC	CASSLAGASGGRFQETQYF
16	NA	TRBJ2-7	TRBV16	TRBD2	TGTGCCAGCAGCCAATCGCCTAGCGGGGCTGTCTACGAGCAGTACTTC	CASSQSPSGAVYEQYF
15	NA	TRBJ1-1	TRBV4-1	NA	TGCGCCAGCACGGAAGGGGGAGAGGGGTGGACTGAAGCTTTCTTT	CASTEGGEGWTEAFF